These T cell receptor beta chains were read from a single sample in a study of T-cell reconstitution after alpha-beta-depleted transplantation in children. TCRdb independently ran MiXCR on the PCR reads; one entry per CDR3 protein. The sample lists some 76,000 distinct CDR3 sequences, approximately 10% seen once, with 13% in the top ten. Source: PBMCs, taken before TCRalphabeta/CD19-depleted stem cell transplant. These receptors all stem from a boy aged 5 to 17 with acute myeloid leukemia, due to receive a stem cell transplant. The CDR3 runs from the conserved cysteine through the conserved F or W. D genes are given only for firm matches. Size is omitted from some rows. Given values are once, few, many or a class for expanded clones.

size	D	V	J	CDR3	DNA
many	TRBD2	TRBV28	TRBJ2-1	CASSLVTSVNNEQFF	TGTGCCAGCAGTTTAGTGACTAGCGTCAACAATGAGCAGTTCTTC
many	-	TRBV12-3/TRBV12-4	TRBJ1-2	CASSLSGSYGYTF	TGTGCCAGCAGTTTATCAGGGAGTTATGGCTACACCTTC
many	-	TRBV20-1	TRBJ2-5	CSARPLAREETQYF	TGCAGTGCTAGACCTCTAGCAAGGGAAGAGACCCAGTACTTC
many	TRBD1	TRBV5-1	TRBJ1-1	CASSLGLFGTGGRTEAFF	TGCGCCAGCAGCTTGGGTCTATTCGGGACAGGGGGCAGGACTGAAGCTTTCTTT
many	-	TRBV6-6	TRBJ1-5	CASWGPPNQPQHF	TGTGCCAGCTGGGGACCCCCCAATCAGCCCCAGCATTTT
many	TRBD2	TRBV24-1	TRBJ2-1	CATSERLASNSYNEQFF	TGTGCCACCAGTGAGCGACTAGCGAGCAACTCCTACAATGAGCAGTTCTTC
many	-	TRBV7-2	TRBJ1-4	CASSVDRANEKLFF	TGTGCCAGCAGCGTAGACAGAGCTAATGAAAAACTGTTTTTT
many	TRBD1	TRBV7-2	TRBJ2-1	CASSPRDRGFGEQFF	TGTGCCAGCAGCCCCCGGGACAGGGGGTTTGGTGAGCAGTTCTTC
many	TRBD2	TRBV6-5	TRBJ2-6	CASSYSGLAGRSGANVLTF	TGTGCCAGCAGTTACTCAGGGTTAGCGGGACGCTCTGGGGCCAACGTCCTGACTTTC
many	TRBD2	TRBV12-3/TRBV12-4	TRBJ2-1	CASSTLLAGGPGNEQFF	TGTGCCAGCAGTACCCTACTAGCGGGAGGGCCAGGGAATGAGCAGTTCTTC
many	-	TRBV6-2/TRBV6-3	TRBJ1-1	CASSYSRGVGTEAFF	TGTGCCAGCAGTTACTCAAGGGGTGTGGGGACTGAAGCTTTCTTT
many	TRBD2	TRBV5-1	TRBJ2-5	CASSRGTSGLSPETQYF	TGCGCCAGCAGCCGGGGGACTAGCGGGTTATCACCAGAGACCCAGTACTTC
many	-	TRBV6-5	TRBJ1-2	CASSRRSYGYTF	TGTGCCAGCAGTCGGCGATCTTATGGCTACACCTTC
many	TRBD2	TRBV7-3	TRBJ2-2	CASSLTSAGGNTGELFF	TGTGCCAGCAGCTTAACCTCGGCGGGAGGGAACACCGGGGAGCTGTTTTTT
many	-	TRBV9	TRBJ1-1	CASSVGGDILNTEAFF	TGTGCCAGCAGCGTAGGAGGCGACATCTTGAACACTGAAGCTTTCTTT
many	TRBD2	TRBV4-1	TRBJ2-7	CASSRTGTSGRGEQYF	TGCGCCAGCAGCCGTACCGGGACTAGCGGGAGAGGCGAGCAGTACTTC
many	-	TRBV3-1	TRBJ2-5	CASSQAHRPGHQYF	TGTGCCAGCAGCCAAGCCCACCGTCCGGGTCACCAGTACTTC
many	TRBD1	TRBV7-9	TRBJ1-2	CASSKTGRNGYTF	TGTGCCAGCAGCAAGACAGGGAGGAATGGCTACACCTTC
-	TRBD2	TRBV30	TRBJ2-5	CAWGLAGTLGTQYF	TGTGCCTGGGGACTAGCGGGGACCCTCGGGACCCAGTACTTC
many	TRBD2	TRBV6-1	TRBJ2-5	CASKVAGEGETQYF	TGTGCCAGCAAAGTAGCGGGAGAAGGAGAGACCCAGTACTTC
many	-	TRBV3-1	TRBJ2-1	CASSQGRWGVDEQFF	TGTGCCAGCAGCCAAGGTCGGTGGGGCGTCGATGAGCAGTTCTTC
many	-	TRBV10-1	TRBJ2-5	CASSRGSAPPETQYF	TGCGCCAGCAGTCGGGGGTCAGCACCACCAGAGACCCAGTACTTC
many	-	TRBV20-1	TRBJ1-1	CSANMDRNTEAFF	TGCAGTGCTAATATGGACAGGAACACTGAAGCTTTCTTT
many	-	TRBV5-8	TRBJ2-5	CASSLFQGKETQYF	TGTGCCAGCAGCTTGTTTCAGGGGAAAGAGACCCAGTACTTC
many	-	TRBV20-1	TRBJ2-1	CSARGNLYNEQFF	TGCAGTGCTAGGGGCAACCTTTACAATGAGCAGTTCTTC
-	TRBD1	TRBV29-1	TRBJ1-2	CSVVGQVVGYGYTF	TGCAGCGTTGTGGGACAGGTAGTGGGCTATGGCTACACCTTC
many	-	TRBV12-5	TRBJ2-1	CASGPTGGPYNEQFF	TGTGCTAGTGGTCCCACCGGGGGACCTTACAATGAGCAGTTCTTC
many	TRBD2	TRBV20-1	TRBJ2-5	CSARALAGEETQYF	TGCAGTGCTAGAGCTCTAGCGGGGGAAGAGACCCAGTACTTC
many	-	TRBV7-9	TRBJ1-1	CASKGGSDEAFF	TGTGCCAGCAAAGGAGGGTCGGATGAAGCTTTCTTT
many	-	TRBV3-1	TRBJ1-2	CASSQEPSLNYGYTF	TGTGCCAGCAGCCAAGAGCCCAGCCTCAACTATGGCTACACCTTC
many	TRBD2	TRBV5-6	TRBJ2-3	CASSPPASGGSDTQYF	TGTGCCAGCAGCCCGCCGGCTAGCGGGGGGTCAGATACGCAGTATTTT
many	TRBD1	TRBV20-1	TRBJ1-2	CSARVRQGAYGYTF	TGCAGTGCTAGAGTCCGACAGGGGGCTTATGGCTACACCTTC
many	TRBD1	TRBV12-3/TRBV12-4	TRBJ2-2	CASSATGGGLSGELFF	TGTGCCAGCAGTGCGACAGGGGGCGGGCTATCCGGGGAGCTGTTTTTT
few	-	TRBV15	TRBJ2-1	CATSRAVEQFF	TGTGCCACCAGCAGAGCCGTAGAGCAGTTCTTC